The 21 T cell receptor beta chains below all came from one sample that was sequenced in a study of CD8 T cells in Susac syndrome. Roughly 0.45 to 1 ug RNA was reverse transcribed with random hexamers. TCRdb redid the calling of the immunoSEQ multiplex PCR reads with MiXCR, one entry per CDR3 protein. The data show about 200,000 distinct CDR3 sequences, approximately 90% seen once. Material: CD8+ T cells from PBMCs. These receptors were collected from a human donor with multiple sclerosis.

The rearrangement links TRBV27 to TRBJ2-5, with TRBD1 matching over 7 bases. The CDR3 is 14 residues long. Looked up from germline, CDR1 is MNHEY and CDR2 is SMNVEV (reference sequence). The V and J ends lost 5 bases and 3 bases, in that order; junction bases with no gene match: 6. CDR3 protein: CASSTRQGKETQYF. CDR3 nucleotides: TGTGCCAGCAGTACCCGACAGGGTAAAGAGACCCAGTACTTC.

The chain carries TRBV12-3 or TRBV12-4 and TRBJ1-6; no reliable D call. V lost 4 bases to trimming and J lost 0 bases, with 13 bases between them. The CDR3 extends over 17 amino acids. The chain's CDR3 is CASSYSGAFSYNSPLHF. CDR3 nucleotides: TGTGCCAGCAGTTATTCGGGCGCCTTCTCCTATAATTCACCCCTCCACTTT.

The chain has TRBV14 and TRBJ2-3; perhaps TRBD2 as D (6 bases). V was cut by 5 bases and J by 6 bases, with 21 bases left in between. CDR1 SGHDN and CDR2 FVKESK come from the germline V gene. This CDR3 region has 16 residues. For the CDR3, the DNA is TGTGCCAGCAGCATGGACTCTGGGCTAGCGTGGGATACGCAGTATTTT. It specifies CASSMDSGLAWDTQYF.

The chain recombines TRBV3-1 with TRBJ2-7, with unresolved D. Germline values: CDR1 LGHDT, CDR2 YNNKEL (reference sequence). Trimming cost V 0 bases and J 5 bases, with 5 bases left between them. CDR3 length: 12 amino acids. This CDR3 is CASSQDTHEQYF. Written as DNA, the CDR3 is TGTGCCAGCAGCCAAGATACCCACGAGCAGTACTTC.

The chain has TRBV12-3 or TRBV12-4 and TRBJ1-2, with 7 bases matching TRBD1. The CDR3 totals 14 residues. Trimming at V came to 5 bases and at J to 4 bases, leaving 7 bases not matched to a gene. CDR3 DNA sequence: TGTGCCAGCAGTGATCCCGGGACAGTCTATGGCTACACCTTC. Its protein product is CASSDPGTVYGYTF.

The chain uses TRBV5-4 and TRBJ2-5; TRBD2 agrees at 10 bases. Germline values: CDR1 SGHNT, CDR2 YYREEE (reference sequence). With V trimmed by 0 bases and J by 5 bases, 7 bases remained unmatched. The CDR3 covers 16 residues. CDR3 sequence reads: CASSLAPAGGLETQYF. The CDR3 region has the DNA TGTGCCAGCAGCTTGGCCCCAGCGGGGGGGCTGGAGACCCAGTACTTC.

This chain joins TRBV7-6 and TRBJ2-7; maybe TRBD1 (5 bases). The CDR3 covers 15 residues. Trimming cost V 1 base and J 5 bases, with 15 bases left between them. CDR1 is SGHVS, CDR2 FNYEAQ, per germline. The CDR3 sequence: CASSLGPIQGDEQYF. CDR3 in DNA: TGTGCCAGCAGCTTAGGGCCGATCCAAGGGGACGAGCAGTACTTC.

This clonotype turned up a few times. The chain links TRBV12-3 or TRBV12-4 to TRBJ2-7, with TRBD2 matching over 10 bases. This CDR3 has 14 residues. Trimming at V came to 6 bases and at J to 3 bases, leaving 5 bases not matched to a gene. CDR3 region: CASSRLAGDYEQYF. In DNA, the CDR3 is TGTGCCAGCAGCCGTCTAGCGGGGGACTACGAGCAGTACTTC.

J is TRBJ1-3 and V is TRBV4-1; unclear D gene. Germline assignment: CDR1 MGHRA and CDR2 YSYEKL. The ends were cut back, 3 bases at V and 1 base at J, with 7 bases in the middle. The CDR3 is 14 amino acids. DNA of the CDR3: TGCGCCAGCAGCCACTTGGGGTCTGGAAACACCATATATTTT. Its translation is CASSHLGSGNTIYF.

V usage is TRBV12-3 or TRBV12-4 and J usage is TRBJ2-7; D tentatively fits TRBD1 or TRBD2 (5 bases each). V gave up 5 bases and J gave up 9 bases, with 14 bases separating them. This CDR3 is 12 amino acids long. The CDR3 DNA is TGTGCCAGCAGTCCTCCGGGGCGTGGGCAGTACTTC. It is translated as CASSPPGRGQYF.

The chain has TRBV10-3 and TRBJ1-1; D not resolved. The CDR3 runs 11 residues. Per germline, CDR1 ENHRY and CDR2 SYGVKD. Trimming took off 9 bases at V and 9 bases at J, with 14 bases between the two ends. The CDR3 loop is CAIEPRAQAFF. The CDR3 DNA is TGTGCCATTGAACCCCGGGCACAAGCTTTCTTT.

This clonotype has a handful of counts. The chain links TRBV6-1 to TRBJ2-2, with D possibly matching TRBD1 (5 bases). Germline loops: CDR1 MNHNS, CDR2 SASEGT. The V gene lost 5 bases and the J gene lost 6 bases, with 10 bases spanning the gap. This CDR3 is built from 13 residues. CDR3 sequence: CASSLRVPGELFF. The CDR3 region has the DNA TGTGCCAGCAGTCTCAGGGTCCCCGGGGAGCTGTTTTTT.

V usage is TRBV6-1 and J usage is TRBJ2-2, with 7 bases matching TRBD1. V was pared by 5 bases and J by 2 bases, with 11 bases of the junction left unmatched. There are 17 residues in the CDR3. Germline loops: CDR1 MNHNS, CDR2 SASEGT. The CDR3 sequence is CASSQPSGTENTGELFF. The CDR3 nucleotides read TGTGCCAGCAGTCAGCCATCCGGGACAGAAAACACCGGGGAGCTGTTTTTT.

This clonotype was observed a single time. The chain links TRBV7-3 to TRBJ2-7; a weak D match, TRBD2 (6 bases). With 1 base removed from V and 4 bases from J, the gap between germline ends came to 14 bases. The germline V gene has CDR1 SGHTA and CDR2 FQGTGA. The CDR3 contains 15 residues. The CDR3 here is CASSLIREHRYEQYF. The CDR3, as DNA: TGTGCCAGCAGCTTAATCCGGGAGCATAGGTACGAGCAGTACTTC.

The rearrangement joins TRBV13 to TRBJ2-1; D possibly corresponds to TRBD1 (5 bases). Germline values: CDR1 PRHDT, CDR2 FYEKMQ (reference sequence). There are 16 residues in the CDR3. V gave up 4 bases and J gave up 6 bases, with 19 bases separating them. In nucleotides, the CDR3 is TGTGCCAGCAGCTCACCTGGACAAAGTCAAGGCAATGAGCAGTTCTTC. Its translation is CASSSPGQSQGNEQFF.

This sequence joins TRBV30 and TRBJ2-5; TRBD2 is a possible D gene (6 bases). The CDR3 contains 13 residues. V was trimmed by 0 bases and J by 5 bases, leaving 10 bases between them. CDR1 and CDR2 from the germline V gene are GTSNPN and SVGIG (reference sequence). In nucleotides, the CDR3 is TGTGCCTGGAGTGTGACGGGGAGGGAGACCCAGTACTTC. Residues: CAWSVTGRETQYF.

This chain joins TRBV7-9 and TRBJ2-5; D unclear. Looked up from germline, CDR1 is SEHNR and CDR2 is FQNEAQ (reference sequence). Trimming cost V 2 bases and J 0 bases, with 10 bases left between them. The CDR3 consists of 15 residues. The CDR3 DNA is TGTGCCAGCAGCTTATCTAGACAATACCAAGAGACCCAGTACTTC. Its protein product is CASSLSRQYQETQYF.

This clonotype was detected a few times. The chain joins TRBV7-9 to TRBJ2-1, with D hard to call. This CDR3 is built from 14 residues. Germline V gene data show CDR1 as SEHNR and CDR2 as FQNEAQ (reference sequence). V shed 1 base and J shed 7 bases, with 11 bases lying between them. The CDR3: CASSLGGPPNEQFF. The CDR3 DNA reads as TGTGCCAGCAGCTTAGGGGGTCCCCCAAATGAGCAGTTCTTC. The full variable domain, with the rest looked up from reference TRBV7-9 and TRBJ2-1, is DTGVSQNPRHKITKRGQNVTFRCDPISEHNRLYWYRQTLGQGPEFLTYFQNEAQLEKSRLLSDRFSAERPKGSFSTLEIQRTEQGDSAMYLCASSLGGPPNEQFFGPGTRLTVL.

This clonotype was seen only once. V and J are TRBV3-1 and TRBJ2-3, with D tentatively TRBD1 (5 bases). The CDR3 has 14 amino acids. Trimming pared 0 bases from V and 6 bases from J, leaving 10 bases between. Germline CDR1 and CDR2: LGHDT and YNNKEL (reference sequence). CDR3 sequence: CASSQDVRADTQYF. The CDR3 DNA follows: TGTGCCAGCAGCCAAGATGTCAGGGCGGATACGCAGTATTTT.

The chain joins TRBV20-1 to TRBJ2-7; the match to TRBD2 covers 12 bases. V dropped 5 bases and J dropped 0; count of bases not matched to a gene: 8. Germline-derived CDR1 and CDR2 are DFQATT and SNEGSKA (reference sequence). CDR3 length: 16 amino acids. CDR3 sequence: CSARLAGDFFSYEQYF. The CDR3, as DNA: TGCAGTGCTCGACTAGCGGGAGACTTTTTCTCCTACGAGCAGTACTTC.

The CDR3 nucleotides read TGTGCCAGCAGCTCCCAAGTGAAGGGGCCCCGACCCTACGAGCAGTACTTC. The encoded protein is CASSSQVKGPRPYEQYF. The V call is TRBV7-2, the J call TRBJ2-7; D is perhaps TRBD1 (5 bases). CDR1 and CDR2 (germline): SGHTA, FQGNSA. The CDR3 is made up of 17 amino acids. Trimming took 4 bases from V and 2 from J, leaving 21 bases between them.